Shown below are 19 T cell receptor beta chains from a single sample sequenced in a study of T-cell reconstitution after alpha-beta-depleted transplantation in children. Construction of the TCRbeta library involved unique molecular identifiers. TCRdb ran MiXCR on the PCR reads and lists one entry per CDR3 protein. The top ten hold under 30% of the sample, which has some 440,000 distinct CDR3 sequences, 15% to 20% seen once. The specimen comprised PBMCs, mostly from graft donor cells, sampled 360 days after TCRalphabeta/CD19-depleted stem cell transplant. Receptors originate from a boy under two years old who had a stem cell transplant for Wiskott-Aldrich syndrome, so the T cells may come from the graft donor.

V and J are TRBV2 and TRBJ1-6; 8 positions match TRBD1. In germline, CDR1 is SNHLY, CDR2 FYNNEI. This CDR3 comprises 13 residues. V was pared by 8 bases and J by 10 bases, with 7 bases of the junction left unmatched. The CDR3 reads CASQDRERSPLHF. Written as DNA, the CDR3 is TGTGCCAGCCAGGACAGGGAGAGATCACCCCTCCACTTT. Drawing the rest from reference TRBV2 and TRBJ1-6, the complete variable domain is EPEVTQTPSHQVTQMGQEVILRCVPISNHLYFYWYRQILGQKVEFLVSFYNNEISEKSEIFDDQFSVERPDGSNFTLKIRSTKLEDSAMYFCASQDRERSPLHFGNGTRLTVT.

This chain uses TRBV5-1 with TRBJ2-1, with D possibly being TRBD1 or TRBD2 (5 bases each). Germline V lookup: CDR1 SGHRS, CDR2 YFSETQ. This CDR3 is built from 14 residues. Trimming removed 1 base at V and 5 bases at J, with 10 bases between. The DNA of the CDR3 is TGCGCCAGCAGCTTGTGGGGGAGACACAATGAGCAGTTCTTC. Its translation is CASSLWGRHNEQFF.

In this sample, this clonotype turned up many times. The chain carries TRBV5-1 and TRBJ1-2; D is uncertain. V lost 0 bases, J lost 0 bases, and 3 bases lay in between. Germline CDR1 is SGHRS and CDR2 is YFSETQ. The CDR3 has 13 amino acids. The CDR3: CASSLEANYGYTF. CDR3 in DNA: TGCGCCAGCAGCTTGGAGGCTAACTATGGCTACACCTTC.

J is TRBJ2-7 and V is TRBV12-3 or TRBV12-4; TRBD1 matches 11 bases. Trimming at V came to 4 bases and at J to 5 bases, leaving 4 bases not matched to a gene. This CDR3 has 14 amino acids. The DNA for the CDR3 is TGTGCCAGCAGTTGGACAGGGGGCTTGAACGAGCAGTACTTC. It yields the protein CASSWTGGLNEQYF.

This clonotype was seen at least ten times. Here the CDR3 DNA reads TGTGCCAGCAGTTTTAGGGGGACCGGGGAGCTGTTTTTT. Translation gives CASSFRGTGELFF. The V call is TRBV28, the J call TRBJ2-2, with TRBD1 as a possible D gene (6 bases). Trimming stripped 3 bases from V and 5 bases from J, with 7 bases between. The germline V gene has CDR1 MDHEN and CDR2 SYDVKM. The CDR3 covers 13 residues.

This clonotype was seen more than once but under ten times. The V gene is TRBV11-2, the J gene TRBJ2-4, with D unresolved. CDR3 size: 13 residues. V lost 0 bases and J lost 7, with 7 bases in between. Germline values: CDR1 SGHAT, CDR2 FQNNGV. The CDR3 coding sequence is TGTGCCAGCAGCTTAGATAGGCCCAACATTCAGTACTTC. It codes for CASSLDRPNIQYF.

This clonotype was picked up a small number of times. The V gene is TRBV7-6, the J gene TRBJ2-3, with D uncertain. Trimming pared 8 bases from V and 3 bases from J, leaving 3 bases between. From germline, CDR1 is SGHVS and CDR2 FNYEAQ. The CDR3 spans 10 residues. The CDR3 coding sequence is TGTGCCAGCGGGACAGATACGCAGTATTTT. This sequence encodes CASGTDTQYF. Full variable domain (remainder filled in from reference TRBV7-6 and TRBJ2-3): GAGVSQSPRYKVTKRGQDVALRCDPISGHVSLYWYRQALGQGPEFLTYFNYEAQQDKSGLPNDRFSAERPEGSISTLTIQRTEQRDSAMYRCASGTDTQYFGPGTRLTVL.

This clonotype was seen more than once but under ten times. The chain carries TRBV5-1 and TRBJ1-3; D is uncertain. CDR1 SGHRS and CDR2 YFSETQ come from the germline V gene. CDR3 length: 13 residues. Trimming stripped 0 bases from V and 0 bases from J, with 1 base between. The chain's CDR3 is CASSLGSGNTIYF. The CDR3 DNA reads as TGCGCCAGCAGCTTGGGCTCTGGAAACACCATATATTTT.

In its sample, this clonotype was seen a few times. The CDR3 region is CASRFRDNSYEQYF. CDR3 DNA sequence: TGTGCCAGCAGGTTCCGGGACAACTCCTACGAGCAGTACTTC. The chain is built from TRBV2 and TRBJ2-7; the D gene is possibly TRBD1 (6 bases). This CDR3 has 14 residues. Germline values: CDR1 SNHLY, CDR2 FYNNEI. Trimming stripped 6 bases from V and 0 bases from J, with 12 bases between.

This clonotype occurred a few times. The chain uses TRBV20-1 and TRBJ2-7, with 8 bases that match TRBD1. J lost 9 bases, V lost 5 bases, and 9 bases had no gene match. Germline V CDR1 and CDR2: DFQATT, SNEGSKA (reference sequence). This CDR3 contains 12 residues. The CDR3 region has the DNA TGCAGTGCTGGTAGAGGACAGGGTGTGCAGTACTTC. Protein product: CSAGRGQGVQYF.

The chain employs TRBV12-3 or TRBV12-4 and TRBJ2-7; tentatively, D is TRBD2 (5 bases). This CDR3 is built from 15 residues. V was cut by 7 bases and J by 0 bases, with 16 bases left in between. CDR3 sequence: CASIESAGLSYEQYF. CDR3 DNA sequence: TGTGCCAGCATCGAGTCGGCGGGCCTCTCCTACGAGCAGTACTTC.

The chain has TRBV5-1 and TRBJ1-1; the D gene is possibly TRBD1 (5 bases). The V gene's germline CDR1 is SGHRS and CDR2 YFSETQ. The V end was cut by 2 bases, the J end by 6 bases, with 17 bases between. This CDR3 region has 15 residues. The CDR3 nucleotides read TGCGCCAGCAGCTTACAGGACTCGAAGGGATCTGAAGCTTTCTTT. Protein product: CASSLQDSKGSEAFF.

V and J are TRBV4-1 and TRBJ2-1; 9 bases match TRBD2. The germline gives CDR1 MGHRA, CDR2 YSYEKL. With V trimmed by 1 base and J by 5 bases, 6 bases remained unmatched. CDR3 size: 16 residues. The CDR3 bases are TGCGCCAGCAGCCAAGTGCCCCGACTAGCGGACAATGAGCAGTTCTTC. As protein: CASSQVPRLADNEQFF.

The J gene is TRBJ2-3, the V gene TRBV6-1, with D perhaps given as TRBD1 or TRBD2 (5 bases each). The ends were cut back, 7 bases at V and 2 bases at J, with 22 bases in the middle. Germline CDR1 reads MNHNS; CDR2 reads SASEGT. This CDR3 has 17 amino acids. CDR3 residues: CASNKIARGFNTDTQYF. CDR3 DNA sequence: TGTGCCAGCAATAAAATTGCGAGGGGCTTTAACACAGATACGCAGTATTTT.

The chain links TRBV5-1 to TRBJ2-1; D may be TRBD1 (6 bases). This CDR3 is 18 amino acids long. The germline gives CDR1 SGHRS, CDR2 YFSETQ. The V end was cut by 2 bases, the J end by 5 bases, with 23 bases between. The CDR3 spells CASSFLGFVGQGHNEQFF. The CDR3, as DNA: TGCGCCAGCAGCTTTTTAGGGTTCGTGGGACAAGGCCACAATGAGCAGTTCTTC.

The gene calls are TRBV20-1 and TRBJ2-7; D gene ambiguous. Germline V gene sequence: CDR1 DFQATT, CDR2 SNEGSKA (reference sequence). The CDR3 is 13 residues long. V lost 0 bases, J lost 6 bases, and 12 bases lay in between. CDR3 sequence (DNA): TGCAGTGCTAGAGATCCGTCCCGTTCCGAGCAGTACTTC. Translated, it gives CSARDPSRSEQYF.

This clonotype was picked up a small number of times. The rearrangement links TRBV24-1 to TRBJ2-7, with D perhaps matching TRBD2 (5 bases). CDR3 length equals 12 residues. Trimming cost V 4 bases and J 8 bases, with 11 bases left between them. Germline V lookup: CDR1 KGHDR, CDR2 SFDVKD. For the CDR3, the DNA is TGTGCCACCAGTGACCTCCGAGGGAAGCAGTACTTC. It codes for CATSDLRGKQYF.

The CDR3, as DNA: TGTGCCAGCAGCTTCCCCAATGGACAGGGGGCTTCTTACGAGCAGTACTTC. Translation: CASSFPNGQGASYEQYF. V is TRBV7-2 and J is TRBJ2-7, with 11 nucleotides matching TRBD1. The CDR3 is 17 amino acids. The germline CDR1 and CDR2 sequences are SGHTA and FQGNSA. Trimming removed 3 bases from V and 4 bases from J; junction bases left unmatched: 11.

There are a few counts of this clonotype. This chain links TRBV12-3 or TRBV12-4 with TRBJ1-5; D possibly corresponds to TRBD1 (5 bases). This CDR3 region has 15 residues. V lost 3 bases and J lost 0, with 9 bases in between. The CDR3 here is CASSFTGNSNQPQHF. For the CDR3, the DNA is TGTGCCAGCAGTTTCACAGGTAATAGCAATCAGCCCCAGCATTTT.